The TCR beta chain described here comes from a study of identifying expanded T cells in peripheral blood. This clone appeared a single time. Its antigen remains unidentified. The data were produced by immunoSEQ multiplex PCR, yet TCRdb's version contains in-frame clones alone and is incomplete. Among roughly 100,000 clones listed, roughly nine tenths were seen once. General observations from the study: Variance in clone template counts between roughly two-week samples significantly increased with total template count across all healthy donors.

Per germline, CDR1 SGHNT and CDR2 YYREEE (reference sequence). This CDR3 has 15 residues. V lost 4 bases, J lost 4 bases, and 6 bases stayed unmatched. V usage is TRBV5-4 and J usage is TRBJ2-2; 8 positions agree with TRBD1. Input material: blood. The sequence derives from a person aged 18 to 70 in good health. CDR3 sequence: CASSPTDRATGELFF. The CDR3 region has the DNA TGTGCCAGCAGCCCCACGGACAGGGCCACCGGGGAGCTGTTTTTT.